The 5 T cell receptor beta chains below were found in one sample sequenced in a study of cytomegalovirus exposure and HLA in healthy donors. PCR involved 60 Vbeta and 13 Jbeta primers. Measured with immunoSEQ multiplex PCR; TCRdb has only the in-frame clones, and not every one. The top ten hold 1% to 1.5% of the sample, which has roughly 190,000 clones, 85% to 90% seen once. Source material: PBMCs. Every receptor here comes from a man aged 30 to 39 in good health and CMV-seronegative.

The chain couples TRBV2 to TRBJ1-2; 7 bases are a match to TRBD1. Germline CDR1 and CDR2: SNHLY and FYNNEI. Germline trimming cut 8 bases from V and 7 bases from J; bases unmatched to any gene: 16. This CDR3 is 15 amino acids long. The DNA of the CDR3 is TGTGCCAGCGTTCATCCGAGACAGGGAATAGGTGGCTACACCTTC. Translation gives CASVHPRQGIGGYTF.

V and J are TRBV14 and TRBJ1-2; possibly TRBD1 for D (5 bases). Trimming stripped 4 bases from V and 1 base from J, with 16 bases between. Germline CDR1 is SGHDN and CDR2 is FVKESK. The CDR3 is 16 amino acids. CDR3 bases: TGTGCCAGCAGCCTTTCAAGGGACGGGGGTAACTATGGCTACACCTTC. It codes for CASSLSRDGGNYGYTF.

The chain employs TRBV28 and TRBJ2-4; 9 positions match TRBD1. Germline values: CDR1 MDHEN, CDR2 SYDVKM. The J segment lost 1 base and the V segment lost 7 bases, leaving 8 bases of the junction unmatched. The CDR3 loop spans 16 amino acids. CDR3 in amino acids: CASTKDRGDAKNIQYF. In DNA, the CDR3 is TGTGCCAGCACCAAGGACAGGGGTGACGCCAAAAACATTCAGTACTTC.

V gene TRBV7-9 combines with J gene TRBJ1-1; D uncertain. This CDR3 has 14 residues. Germline V gene data show CDR1 as SEHNR and CDR2 as FQNEAQ (reference sequence). Trimming left V 1 base short and J 1 base short, with 7 bases between. CDR3 in amino acids: CASSLVEGNTEAFF. In DNA, the CDR3 is TGTGCCAGCAGCTTAGTTGAGGGGAACACTGAAGCTTTCTTT.

Here the CDR3 DNA reads TGTGCCAGCAGCTTAACAGTGGCTGGAAACACCATATATTTT. Its protein is CASSLTVAGNTIYF. The chain couples TRBV7-2 to TRBJ1-3; D gene uncertain. This CDR3 is 14 amino acids long. Deletions cut 2 bases from V and 2 bases from J, with 7 bases between. Germline assignment: CDR1 SGHTA and CDR2 FQGNSA.